Listed below are T cell receptor beta chains from one sample, sequenced in a study of T cell responses to AZD1222 COVID-19 vaccine. TCRdb's table, derived via immunoSEQ multiplex PCR, lists solely in-frame clones and lacks some. The data contain fewer than 85,000 clones, about 88% of them singletons. This sample comprised peripheral blood, obtained on day 0 of AZD1222 vaccination. All receptors come from an adult in good health. Both conserved end residues are part of each CDR3.

V gene: TRBV5-1; J gene: TRBJ2-1; CDR3 protein: CASSLGFASGFNEQFF
V gene: TRBV6-6; J gene: TRBJ1-1; CDR3 protein: CASRGQDSTEAFF
V gene: TRBV25-1; J gene: TRBJ1-1; CDR3 protein: CASSEFGGQDNTEAFF
V gene: TRBV30; J gene: TRBJ1-6; CDR3 protein: CAWGEQENSPLHF
V gene: TRBV3-1/TRBV3-2; J gene: TRBJ1-6; CDR3 protein: CASSQDISPLHF
V gene: TRBV29-1; J gene: TRBJ2-6; CDR3 protein: CSVATVSVSGANVLTF
V gene: TRBV6-5; J gene: TRBJ1-4; CDR3 protein: CASGAPATNEKLFF
V gene: TRBV7-9; J gene: TRBJ1-2; CDR3 protein: CASSQGAGSYGYTF
V gene: TRBV11-2; J gene: TRBJ2-1; CDR3 protein: CASSPSLTLNEQFF
V gene: TRBV6-6; J gene: TRBJ1-1; CDR3 protein: CASSWGGTEAFF
V gene: TRBV11-3; J gene: TRBJ2-1; CDR3 protein: CASSLVGADNEQFF
V gene: TRBV5-1; J gene: TRBJ2-1; CDR3 protein: CASSFSGGEYNEQFF
V gene: TRBV5-1; J gene: TRBJ2-2; CDR3 protein: CASKGGPSGSSVTGELFF
V gene: TRBV7-6; J gene: TRBJ2-7; CDR3 protein: CASSLEQGELTYEQYF
V gene: TRBV12-3/TRBV12-4; J gene: TRBJ1-1; CDR3 protein: CASIQDTEAFF
V gene: TRBV2; J gene: TRBJ1-5; CDR3 protein: CATMLQTGQPQHF
V gene: TRBV3-1/TRBV3-2; J gene: TRBJ1-1; CDR3 protein: CASSLPSGGTEAFF
V gene: TRBV5-1; J gene: TRBJ2-7; CDR3 protein: CASSWSGYEQYF